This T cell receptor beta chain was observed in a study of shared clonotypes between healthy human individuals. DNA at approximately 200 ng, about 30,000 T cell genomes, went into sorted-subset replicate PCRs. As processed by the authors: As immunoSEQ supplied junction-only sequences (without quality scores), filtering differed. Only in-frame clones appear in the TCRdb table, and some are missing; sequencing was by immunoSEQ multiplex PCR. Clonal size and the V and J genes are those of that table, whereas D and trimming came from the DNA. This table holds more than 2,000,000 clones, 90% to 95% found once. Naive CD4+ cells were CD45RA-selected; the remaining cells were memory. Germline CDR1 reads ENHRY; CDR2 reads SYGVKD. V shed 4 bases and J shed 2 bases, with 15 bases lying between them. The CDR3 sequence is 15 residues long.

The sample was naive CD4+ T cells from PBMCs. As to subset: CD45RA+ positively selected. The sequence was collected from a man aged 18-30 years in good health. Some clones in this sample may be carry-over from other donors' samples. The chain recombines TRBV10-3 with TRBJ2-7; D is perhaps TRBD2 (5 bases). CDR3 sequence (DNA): TGTGCCATCAGTGCTAGTGAGACCGGGACCTACGAGCAGTACTTC. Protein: CAISASETGTYEQYF.